What follows are 21 T cell receptor beta chains derived from one specimen sequenced in a study of Ad26.COV2.S vaccination and SARS-CoV-2 variants. Treatment reported: roughly 19 received Ad26.COV2.S at low or high dose, single or two shots; roughly five received placebo; per-sample allocation not given. Sampling was performed 63 days after the first vaccine or placebo injection. Here immunoSEQ multiplex PCR was the method, and the copy in TCRdb shows in-frame clones only, minus some. The repertoire holds hundreds of thousands of clones, 70% to 90% seen once, with about 1.5% in the top ten. This material consisted of peripheral blood, taken in a trial of Ad26.COV2.S vaccine versus placebo. The receptors were sampled from a person between 18 and 65 years old who received the Ad26.COV2.S COVID-19 vaccine or a placebo.

The chain recombines TRBV3-1 (or the pseudogene TRBV3-2) with TRBJ2-1; D is undetermined. Germline values: CDR1 LGHDT, CDR2 YNNKEL (reference sequence). The ends were cut back, 4 bases at V and 5 bases at J, with 21 bases in the middle. The CDR3 runs 17 residues. The CDR3 region is CASSRKDMRRQNNEQFF. The CDR3 DNA reads as TGTGCCAGCAGCCGAAAGGATATGAGACGGCAAAACAATGAGCAGTTCTTC.

This chain connects TRBV5-4 to TRBJ2-1; 11 bases line up with TRBD2. Germline V gene data show CDR1 as SGHNT and CDR2 as YYREEE (reference sequence). V shed 6 bases and J 6 bases; nucleotides not matched to a gene: 11. The CDR3 runs to 16 residues. The CDR3 reads CASKLAGVGSTNEQFF. The CDR3, as DNA: TGTGCCAGCAAACTAGCGGGAGTTGGGTCGACCAATGAGCAGTTCTTC.

This clone has just one count. The rearrangement links TRBV27 to TRBJ1-2; D remains ambiguous. The germline V and J ends were trimmed by 5 bases and 5 bases, with 15 bases remaining between them. Germline V lookup: CDR1 MNHEY, CDR2 SMNVEV (reference sequence). The CDR3 sequence is 14 residues long. CDR3 sequence: CASSPTGRLYGYTF. CDR3 sequence (DNA): TGTGCCAGCAGTCCCACCGGGCGACTATATGGCTACACCTTC.

This clone was seen a single time. The CDR3 bases are TGTGCCAGCAGTTCCCAGGGTAGCGGATCCTACAATGAGCAGTTCTTC. As protein: CASSSQGSGSYNEQFF. The chain joins TRBV6-5 to TRBJ2-1; D is possibly TRBD2 (6 bases). Germline V gives CDR1 MNHEY, CDR2 SVGAGI. This CDR3 has 16 residues. Deletions cut 4 bases from V and 1 base from J, with 14 bases between.

The V call is TRBV7-9, the J call TRBJ1-6, with unresolved D. V gave up 3 bases and J gave up 5 bases, with 8 bases separating them. Germline loops: CDR1 SEHNR, CDR2 FQNEAQ (reference sequence). The CDR3 runs to 14 residues. The CDR3 sequence is CASSLNGNNSPLHF. DNA for the CDR3: TGTGCCAGCAGCTTGAACGGAAATAATTCACCCCTCCACTTT.

This clone was detected only a few times. V is TRBV9 and J is TRBJ1-2, with 9 bases identical to TRBD1. The germline CDR1 and CDR2 sequences are SGDLS and YYNGEE. This CDR3 is 15 amino acids long. The V and J ends lost 3 bases and 8 bases, in that order; junction bases with no gene match: 11. The CDR3 DNA follows: TGTGCCAGCAGCGGTTCCGGGACAGGGACGTGGGGCTACACCTTC. It yields the protein CASSGSGTGTWGYTF. The entire variable domain, with the rest obtained from reference TRBV9 and TRBJ1-2, is as follows: DSGVTQTPKHLITATGQRVTLRCSPRSGDLSVYWYQQSLDQGLQFLIQYYNGEERAKGNILERFSAQQFPDLHSELNLSSLELGDSALYFCASSGSGTGTWGYTFGSGTRLTVV.

The chain carries TRBV18 and TRBJ1-1; D gene unclear. V was shortened by 6 bases and J by 2 bases, with 13 bases between the two germline ends. Germline CDR1 KGHSH, CDR2 LQKENI. The CDR3 runs to 14 residues. CDR3 sequence reads: CASSPAEDNTEAFF. For the CDR3, the DNA is TGTGCCAGCTCTCCCGCGGAGGACAACACTGAAGCTTTCTTT.

On this clone itself: Other DNA sequences from this sample encode an identical CDR3 as well. The chain joins TRBV5-1 to TRBJ2-5, with 9 bases identical to TRBD1. The V gene end was trimmed by 5 bases and the J gene end by 3 bases; junction bases not matched to a gene: 5. CDR1 and CDR2 from the germline V gene are SGHRS and YFSETQ. The CDR3 is made up of 14 amino acids. Here the CDR3 reads CASSSQGAEETQYF. CDR3 nucleotides: TGCGCCAGCAGTTCACAGGGGGCGGAAGAGACCCAGTACTTC.

In its sample, this clone was seen a few times. The chain couples TRBV4-3 to TRBJ2-2, with D perhaps matching TRBD1 (6 bases). The germline V gene has CDR1 LGHNA and CDR2 YSLEER. The CDR3 extends over 16 amino acids. Trimming cost V 0 bases and J 3 bases, with 11 bases left between them. This CDR3 reads CASSQDRDTYTGELFF. For the CDR3, the DNA is TGCGCCAGCAGCCAAGATAGGGACACGTACACCGGGGAGCTGTTTTTT.

The chain carries TRBV24-1 and TRBJ2-2; possibly TRBD2 for D (7 bases). Between the trimmed V and J ends, which lost 5 bases and 4 bases, there was a span of 13 bases. The CDR3 sequence is 15 residues long. Per germline, CDR1 KGHDR and CDR2 SFDVKD. The CDR3 is CATSVAGAGTGELFF. The CDR3 DNA is TGTGCCACCAGTGTGGCGGGGGCCGGCACCGGGGAGCTGTTTTTT.

The chain carries TRBV5-1 and TRBJ1-4, with 8 bases identical to TRBD1. CDR3 size: 15 residues. The trim removed 4 bases at V and 8 bases at J, leaving 10 bases unmatched. CDR1 is SGHRS, CDR2 YFSETQ, per germline. CDR3 region: CASSVQGAMGEKLFF. The CDR3 DNA sequence: TGCGCCAGCAGCGTCCAGGGGGCGATGGGGGAAAAACTGTTTTTT.

The J gene is TRBJ1-5, the V gene TRBV19, with 7 nucleotides matching TRBD1. With V trimmed by 6 bases and J by 6 bases, 8 bases remained unmatched. The CDR3 is 14 residues long. Germline lookup yields CDR1 LNHDA and CDR2 SQIVND (reference sequence). The chain's CDR3 is CASRNDRVGQPQHF. The CDR3, as DNA: TGTGCCAGTAGAAATGACAGGGTAGGTCAGCCCCAGCATTTT. The variable domain in full, completed from reference TRBV19 and TRBJ1-5, reads DGGITQSPKYLFRKEGQNVTLSCEQNLNHDAMYWYRQDPGQGLRLIYYSQIVNDFQKGDIAEGYSVSREKKESFPLTVTSAQKNPTAFYLCASRNDRVGQPQHFGDGTRLSIL.

The chain couples TRBV4-2 to TRBJ2-3, with D unresolved. The germline V gene encodes CDR1 LGHNA and CDR2 YNFKEQ. The V gene lost 0 bases and the J gene lost 5 bases, with 9 bases spanning the gap. CDR3 length: 14 residues. The CDR3 here is CASSQEATLDTQYF. DNA for the CDR3: TGTGCCAGCAGCCAAGAAGCGACTTTAGATACGCAGTATTTT.

This chain joins TRBV4-2 and TRBJ2-5; D may be TRBD2 (6 bases). V was cut by 2 bases and J by 4 bases, with 14 bases left in between. The germline V gene has CDR1 LGHNA and CDR2 YNFKEQ. The CDR3 runs 15 residues. In DNA form, the CDR3 reads TGTGCCAGCAGCCAAATCTCCCGGGGAGGAGAGACCCAGTACTTC. As protein: CASSQISRGGETQYF.

This clone was recorded only once. The CDR3 DNA follows: TGTGCCAGCAGCCAAGGCAGGGTGAACACCATATATTTT. Translating gives CASSQGRVNTIYF. The chain links TRBV3-1 (or the pseudogene TRBV3-2) to TRBJ1-3; D possibly corresponds to TRBD1 (5 bases). This CDR3 comprises 13 residues. V was cut by 1 base and J by 7 bases, with 8 bases left in between. Germline V CDR1 and CDR2: LGHDT, YNNKEL (reference sequence).

V is TRBV30 and J is TRBJ2-5; no definite D call. This CDR3 has 14 residues. Trimming removed 1 base at V and 5 bases at J, with 14 bases between. CDR1 GTSNPN and CDR2 SVGIG come from the germline V gene (reference sequence). CDR3: CAWSGEAIWETQYF. CDR3 DNA sequence: TGTGCCTGGAGTGGTGAGGCGATTTGGGAGACCCAGTACTTC.

V usage is TRBV7-8 and J usage is TRBJ1-2; 8 bases align to TRBD1. The V and J ends lost 5 bases and 5 bases, in that order; junction bases with no gene match: 4. Per the germline V gene, CDR1 is SGHVS and CDR2 is FQNEAQ. The CDR3 is 13 residues long. The DNA of the CDR3 is TGTGCCAGCAGCCCCCGGACAGGGTATGGCTACACCTTC. Its translation is CASSPRTGYGYTF.

This chain joins TRBV10-3 and TRBJ2-6; D perhaps matches TRBD1 (6 bases). The germline V and J ends were trimmed by 0 bases and 2 bases, with 8 bases remaining between them. The germline CDR1 and CDR2 sequences are ENHRY and SYGVKD. The CDR3 extends over 16 amino acids. The CDR3 sequence: CAISESSGAGANVLTF. The DNA for the CDR3 is TGTGCCATCAGTGAGTCGTCAGGGGCTGGGGCCAACGTCCTGACTTTC.

A single count supports this clone. The genes are TRBV3-1 (or the pseudogene TRBV3-2) and TRBJ2-1; 7 positions agree with TRBD2. Germline V gene data show CDR1 as LGHDT and CDR2 as YNNKEL (reference sequence). J gave up 0 bases and V 3 bases, and 8 bases lay outside the gene matches. The CDR3 consists of 17 residues. CDR3 amino acids: CASSHSPSGGSYNEQFF. CDR3 coding DNA: TGTGCCAGCAGCCACTCTCCGTCGGGGGGCTCCTACAATGAGCAGTTCTTC.

The chain employs TRBV5-1 and TRBJ1-5; TRBD1 matches at 8 bases. The CDR3 spans 18 residues. The germline gives CDR1 SGHRS, CDR2 YFSETQ. V shed 3 bases and J 0 bases; nucleotides not matched to a gene: 11. The CDR3 DNA follows: TGCGCCAGCAGCTCGGACAGGGCCCCGGGGCCTAGCAATCAGCCCCAGCATTTT. Residues: CASSSDRAPGPSNQPQHF.

This clone was counted a few times. The chain combines TRBV14 with TRBJ1-3; the D gene is possibly TRBD1 (6 bases). The CDR3 totals 17 residues. Germline lookup yields CDR1 SGHDN and CDR2 FVKESK. Trimming stripped 2 bases from V and 1 base from J, with 15 bases between. In nucleotides, the CDR3 is TGTGCCAGCAGCCAACGGTCAGGGACAACTTCTGGAAACACCATATATTTT. It specifies CASSQRSGTTSGNTIYF.